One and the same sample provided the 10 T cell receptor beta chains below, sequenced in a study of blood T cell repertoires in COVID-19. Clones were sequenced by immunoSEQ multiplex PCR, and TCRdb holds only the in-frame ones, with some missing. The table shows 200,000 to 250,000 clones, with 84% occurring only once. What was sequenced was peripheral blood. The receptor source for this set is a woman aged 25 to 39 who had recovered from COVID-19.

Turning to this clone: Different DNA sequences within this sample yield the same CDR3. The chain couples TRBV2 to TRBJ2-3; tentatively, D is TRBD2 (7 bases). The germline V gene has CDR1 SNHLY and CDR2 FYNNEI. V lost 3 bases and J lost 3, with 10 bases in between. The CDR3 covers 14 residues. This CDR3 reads CASSDRGLTDTQYF. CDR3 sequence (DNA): TGTGCCAGCAGTGACAGGGGACTAACAGATACGCAGTATTTT.

DNA of the CDR3: TGTGCCAGCAGCGAGACCGACTGGTACGAGCAGTACTTC. Protein sequence: CASSETDWYEQYF. The J gene is TRBJ2-7, the V gene TRBV6-6; D call uncertain. Germline CDR1 reads MNHNY; CDR2 reads SVGAGI (reference sequence). The length of the CDR3 is 13 residues. The V gene lost 6 bases and the J gene lost 4 bases, with 13 bases spanning the gap.

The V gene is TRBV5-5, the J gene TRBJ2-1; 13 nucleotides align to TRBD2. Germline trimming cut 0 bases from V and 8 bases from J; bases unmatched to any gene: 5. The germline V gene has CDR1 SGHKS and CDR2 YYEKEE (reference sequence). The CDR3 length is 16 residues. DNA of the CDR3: TGTGCCAGCAGCTTGGGACTAGCGGGAGGAGACGATGAGCAGTTCTTC. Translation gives CASSLGLAGGDDEQFF.

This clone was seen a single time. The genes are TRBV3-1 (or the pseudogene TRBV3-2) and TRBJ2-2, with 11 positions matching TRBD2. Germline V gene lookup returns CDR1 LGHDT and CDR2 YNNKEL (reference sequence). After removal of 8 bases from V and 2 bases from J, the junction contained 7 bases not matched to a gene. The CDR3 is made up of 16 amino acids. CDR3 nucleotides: TGTGCCAGCGAAGATAGCGGGAGGGCCAACACCGGGGAGCTGTTTTTT. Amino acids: CASEDSGRANTGELFF.

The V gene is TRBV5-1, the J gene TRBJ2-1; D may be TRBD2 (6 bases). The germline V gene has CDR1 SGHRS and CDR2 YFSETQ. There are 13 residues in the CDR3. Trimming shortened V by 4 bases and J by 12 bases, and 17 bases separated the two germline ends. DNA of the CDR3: TGCGCCAGCAGCCTACTAGCCCCGGAGGTGCAGTTCTTC. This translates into CASSLLAPEVQFF.

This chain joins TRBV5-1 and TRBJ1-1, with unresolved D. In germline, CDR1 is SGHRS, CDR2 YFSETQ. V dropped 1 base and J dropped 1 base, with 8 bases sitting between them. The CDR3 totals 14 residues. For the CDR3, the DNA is TGCGCCAGCAGCTTGTCACAGAGGAACACTGAAGCTTTCTTT. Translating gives CASSLSQRNTEAFF. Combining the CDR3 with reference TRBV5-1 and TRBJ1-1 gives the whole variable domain KAGVTQTPRYLIKTRGQQVTLSCSPISGHRSVSWYQQTPGQGLQFLFEYFSETQRNKGNFPGRFSGRQFSNSRSEMNVSTLELGDSALYLCASSLSQRNTEAFFGQGTRLTVV.

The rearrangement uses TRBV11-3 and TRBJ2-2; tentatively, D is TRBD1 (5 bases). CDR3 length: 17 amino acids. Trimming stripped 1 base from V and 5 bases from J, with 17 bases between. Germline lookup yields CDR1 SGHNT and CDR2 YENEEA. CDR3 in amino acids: CASSLGAGKVWTGELFF. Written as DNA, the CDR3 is TGTGCCAGCAGCTTAGGGGCAGGGAAGGTCTGGACCGGGGAGCTGTTTTTT. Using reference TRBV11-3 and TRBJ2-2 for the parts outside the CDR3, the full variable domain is EAGVVQSPRYKIIEKKQPVAFWCNPISGHNTLYWYLQNLGQGPELLIRYENEEAVDDSQLPKDRFSAERLKGVDSTLKIQPAELGDSAVYLCASSLGAGKVWTGELFFGEGSRLTVL.

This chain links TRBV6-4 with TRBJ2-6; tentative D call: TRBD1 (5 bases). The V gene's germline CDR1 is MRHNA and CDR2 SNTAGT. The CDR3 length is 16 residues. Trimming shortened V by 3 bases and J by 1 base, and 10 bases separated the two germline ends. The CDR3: CASSEPTGSGANVLTF. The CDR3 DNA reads TGTGCCAGCAGTGAGCCTACAGGATCTGGGGCCAACGTCCTGACTTTC.

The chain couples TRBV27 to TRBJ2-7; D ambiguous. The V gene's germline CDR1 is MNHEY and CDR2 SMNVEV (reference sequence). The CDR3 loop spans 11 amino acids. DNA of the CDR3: TGTGGGGTGGGCAGCTCCTACGAGCAGTACTTC. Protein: CGVGSSYEQYF.

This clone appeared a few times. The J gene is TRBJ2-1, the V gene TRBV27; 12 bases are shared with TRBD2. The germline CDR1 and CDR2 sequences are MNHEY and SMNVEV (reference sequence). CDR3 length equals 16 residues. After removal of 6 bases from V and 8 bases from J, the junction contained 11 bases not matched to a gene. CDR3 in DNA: TGTGCCAGCAGACCTTCGACTAGCGGGAGTAACCATGAGCAGTTCTTC. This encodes CASRPSTSGSNHEQFF.